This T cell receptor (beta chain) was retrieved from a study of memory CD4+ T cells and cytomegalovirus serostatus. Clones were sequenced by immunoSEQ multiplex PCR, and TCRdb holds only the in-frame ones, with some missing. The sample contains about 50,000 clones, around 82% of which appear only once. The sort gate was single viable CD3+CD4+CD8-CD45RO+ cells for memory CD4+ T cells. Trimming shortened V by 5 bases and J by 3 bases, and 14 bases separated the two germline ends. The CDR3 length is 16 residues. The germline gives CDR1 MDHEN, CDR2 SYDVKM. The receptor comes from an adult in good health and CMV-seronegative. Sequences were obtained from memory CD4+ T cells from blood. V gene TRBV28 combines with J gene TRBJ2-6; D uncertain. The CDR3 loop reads CASSHPDSFGANVLTF. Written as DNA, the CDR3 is TGTGCCAGCAGTCACCCTGACTCTTTTGGGGCCAACGTCCTGACTTTC.